This paragraph covers one T cell receptor (beta chain) sequence. Its binding antigen is unknown. Base qualities are missing; no much larger clone stands one base away. The sample is drawn from a study of T cells after yellow fever vaccination (dated by TCRdb to the late 2010s). Study-level background: Libraries from fractions with low cell numbers were prepared with the SMART-Seq v4 Ultra Low Input RNA kit. Bulk TCR alpha and beta repertoires were sequenced longitudinally to track T-cell clones before and after primary and booster YFV17D yellow fever vaccination. Two healthy male donors, one aged 18 to 29 and one aged 30 to 39 years, made up the cohort. Blood was drawn at multiple timepoints before and after primary and secondary immunization, with bulk PBMC replicates and cell subsets isolated. Findings and caveats that apply to the study as a whole: A small fraction of clonotypes showed up in both the CD4 and CD8 compartments, probably as a result of convergent recombination. After the booster, most clones that had expanded after primary vaccination were detected again (around 97% of CD4 and 88% of CD8), suggesting broad maintenance of memory. Because only two donors were included in the study, the extent to which the findings can be generalized is limited. FACS-sorted repertoires could contain abundant contaminating clonotypes from the bulk population, so computational filtering was required. Compared with the primary T-cell response, the secondary T-cell response was weaker but faster, peaking on day 5 rather than day 15.

From the cysteine up to the phenylalanine, the CDR3 has a length of 16 residues. The retained sequence is limited to the CDR3, 48 bases, with the frame set at the first base. The germline V end is reduced by 6 bases and the J end by 4 bases; junction bases left unmatched: 7. TCR cDNA was synthesized by 5'RACE template switching, through which a universal primer site and unique molecular identifiers were introduced. Priming for cDNA synthesis came from both the TCR alpha and TCR beta constant segments. Library amplification involved two PCR steps, and the second step added sample barcodes and sequencing adapters. Sequencing of the libraries was done on either Illumina HiSeq 2500 (2x100 bp) or NovaSeq (2x150 bp). On the authors' methods: Demultiplexing of reads and collapsing into UMI consensus sequences were performed with MIGEC, and V(D)J alignment was carried out with MiXCR. Vaccine-responding clonotypes were defined with edgeR using replicate PBMC samples, requiring FDR below 0.01 and a log2 fold change above 5 up to day 15. CD4 or CD8 identity was assigned to each bulk clonotype according to whether the clonotype was present at higher abundance in the sequenced CD4 repertoire or the sequenced CD8 repertoire. In TCRdb, the public reads were trimmed at Q25 with fastp and aligned with MiXCR, with productive beta chains retained. Duplicate CDR3 protein sequences are folded into a single record with the most common DNA and genes. The V and J calls and clone size come from TCRdb's table, not from the authors' own analysis. The table for this sample lists about 370,000 distinct CDR3 sequences; about 9.9% of them were counted only once. 18% of the sample belongs to the ten largest clones.

Reading the label with the study, this specimen's treatment or condition is: live attenuated yellow fever vaccine strain. At every blood-draw timepoint, two biological replicates of bulk PBMCs were collected. A standard Ficoll-Paque protocol was used to isolate PBMCs from peripheral blood. TriZol was used to extract RNA from bulk PBMCs, from CD4 and CD8 fractions, and from dextramer-positive and dextramer-negative fractions. The sequence derives from a young man who received the YFV17D yellow fever vaccine. Sequenced here: PBMCs, sampled on the day of the first yellow fever vaccination. This chain is built from TRBV12-3 or TRBV12-4 and TRBJ2-7, with 15 bases matching TRBD2. The CDR3 reads CASSRGLAGGPYEQYF. The nucleotide sequence reads TGTGCCAGCAGCCGCGGACTAGCGGGGGGGCCATACGAGCAGTACTTC.